This T cell receptor (beta chain) was captured by sequencing in a study of blood T cell repertoires in COVID-19. Germline V CDR1 and CDR2: SNHLY, FYNNEI. The CDR3 has 16 residues. V trimming: 2 bases; J trimming: 3 bases; junction bases outside the gene matches: 6. As originally analysed: Reference gene primer amplification in the assay estimated nucleated cell counts. Data came from immunoSEQ multiplex PCR; TCRdb stores just in-frame clones and leaves some out. The V and J calls and clone size were taken over from that table, and D and trimming were inferred from the DNA. The table has nearly 400,000 clones, roughly 89% seen once. Participants had their cohort set by participant-reported clinical history. Two negative PCRs, clearance, or symptom resolution were required of recovered Cohort 3 donors.

What was sequenced was PBMCs or T cells enriched from blood (not recorded which). J is TRBJ1-5 and V is TRBV2; 8 nucleotides match TRBD1. The source is a woman in her twenties or thirties who had recovered from COVID-19. CDR3 nucleotides: TGTGCCAGCAGTGAATTTGACAGGGGATCCAATCAGCCCCAGCATTTT. Protein product: CASSEFDRGSNQPQHF.